The rows below give T cell receptor beta chains drawn from one sample of a study of read filtering for tumor transcriptome and immune sequencing. One entry per CDR3 protein results from TCRdb running MiXCR on the reads. The repertoire has some 30,000 distinct CDR3 sequences, around 18% of them found once; the top ten carry around 15%. Specimen: a population of CD138-negative cells sorted from bone marrow. These receptors were collected from a donor at least 40 years old with multiple myeloma. Each CDR3 is given with its conserved first and last residue. D genes are given only for firm matches. The size of a clone is reported for some rows only, either as once, few or many, or as a class for expanded clones.

TGTGCCAGCAGGGGAGGGTCCTACGAGCAGTACTTC CASRGGSYEQYF TRBD2 TRBJ2-7 TRBV2 many
TGCAGCGTTGAAGGGTGGAGGGGCGCAATCGGGGAGCTGTTTTTT CSVEGWRGAIGELFF - TRBJ2-2 TRBV29-1 -
TGTGCCAGCAGCCCCCCGGGCAGAGAGACCCAGTACTTC CASSPPGRETQYF - TRBJ2-5 TRBV11-2 many
TGTGCCTGGAGTCTGGGACTTAACACCGGGGAGCTGTTTTTT CAWSLGLNTGELFF - TRBJ2-2 TRBV30 many
TGCAGTGCTAGAGGGACTAGCGGGAGAGTTAAAACCTTGTACGAGCAGTACTTC CSARGTSGRVKTLYEQYF TRBD2 TRBJ2-7 TRBV20-1 many
TGTGCCAGCAGCTTAGAAGAGGGGCTGGGTTATGAGCAGTTCTTC CASSLEEGLGYEQFF - TRBJ2-1 TRBV7-9 many
TGTGCCAGCAGTGGGGGCTACGAGCAGTACTTC CASSGGYEQYF - TRBJ2-7 TRBV28 many
TGCAGTGCTAGAAGAGGAGAGACCCAGTACTTC CSARRGETQYF - TRBJ2-5 TRBV20-1 many
TGTGCCAGCAGCTTCCGGGACACGGGGATCAATGAGCAGTTCTTC CASSFRDTGINEQFF - TRBJ2-1 TRBV11-3 many
TGTGCCAGCCAAGGGGCCCACGGGGCGAATCAGCCCCAGCATTTT CASQGAHGANQPQHF - TRBJ1-5 TRBV12-3/TRBV12-4 many
TGCGCCAGCAGCCAGGCCCGAGGACTAGCGGGGGGGTCCTACAATGAGCAGTTCTTC CASSQARGLAGGSYNEQFF TRBD2 TRBJ2-1 TRBV4-1 many